The next 29 T cell receptor delta chains were all read from a single sample in a study of γδ T cells in repeated Plasmodium falciparum infection. TCRdb used CATT to re-call clones from the multiplex PCR reads. The sample carries around 89,000 delta-chain clones, about 1.5% recorded once. Flow sorting of PBMC yielded separate Vgamma9/Vdelta2+ and Vdelta2-negative gammadelta T cell populations for bulk repertoire analysis. Sequencing was performed on gamma-delta T cells from blood. These receptors were taken from a pool of human donors (malaria-infected and uninfected, not separated).

The gene calls are TRDV2 and TRDJ3, with 10 bases fitting TRDD3. TCRdb leaves out the J gene; it was filled in here by matching the DNA to germline. Unmatched junction bases numbered 8, after V lost 1 base and J lost 0 bases. CDR3 length: 20 amino acids. Germline CDR1 and CDR2: GEAIGNYY and EKD. For the CDR3, the DNA is TGTGCCTGTGACACTCAGTACGGGGGGATACGCTCCTGGGACACCCGACAGATGTTTTTC. It is translated as CACDTQYGGIRSWDTRQMFF.

This clone showed up many times. TCRdb pairs this DNA with a much larger clone's protein that differs at residue 14, likely a read error; the protein shown was translated from the DNA. The V gene is TRDV2; the J gene was not called; the table's D call TRDD3 went unverified against the DNA. CDR1 GEAIGNYY and CDR2 EKD come from the germline V gene. This CDR3 is 15 amino acids long. The CDR3 coding sequence is TGTGCCTGTGACACCGTTGGGACGAGCACCGATAAACTCACCTTT. Amino acid sequence: CACDTVGTSTDKLTF.

In regard to this clone: This clone may be a read error of a much larger clone one base away. This specimen includes other DNA sequences encoding the same CDR3. CDR3: CACDTVLGTDKLIF. DNA of the CDR3: TGCGCCTGTGACACCGTACTGGGCACCGATAAACTCATCTTT. This chain connects TRDV2 to TRDJ1; tentative D call: TRDD3 (6 bases). The CDR3 has 14 amino acids. Germline CDR1 and CDR2: GEAIGNYY and EKD.

This clone was counted only a few times. This likely came from a read error, as a far larger clone is one base away. The sample has other DNA sequences that encode this CDR3 too. The V gene is TRDV1, the J gene TRDJ1; the D gene could be TRDD2 or TRDD3 (6 bases each). No J gene was available from TCRdb, and it was assigned here by a germline match of the DNA. The CDR3 covers 19 residues. The germline CDR1 and CDR2 sequences are TSWWSYY and QGS. The CDR3 loop reads CALGVSCGDPTCGTDKLIF. The CDR3 nucleotides read TGTGCTCTCGGGGTTTCCTGTGGGGATCCTACCTGTGGGACCGATAAACTCATCTTT.

Details on this clone: TCRdb records a much larger clone's protein for this DNA, with a difference at residue 5 that likely arises from a read error; the protein given is the translation of the DNA. V is TRDV1 and J is TRDJ1, with a weak D call TRDD3 (5 bases). Because TCRdb records no J gene, it was assigned here through a match of the DNA to germline. Between the trimmed V and J ends, which lost 4 bases and 5 bases, there was a span of 17 bases. The CDR3 extends over 15 amino acids. Per the germline V gene, CDR1 is TSWWSYY and CDR2 is QGS. The CDR3 DNA reads as TGTGCTCTTGGGGGACTGTGTTGGGGAGGGGATAAACTCATCTTT. Translating gives CALGGLCWGGDKLIF.

A few counts support this clone. A far larger clone is one base from this, pointing to a likely read error. Other nucleotide sequences from this sample produce the same CDR3. The rearrangement joins TRDV1 to TRDJ1, with D possibly TRDD3 on 6 matching bases. Here the J gene came from matching the DNA to germline, since TCRdb omits it. Trimming took off 3 bases at V and 4 bases at J, with 18 bases between the two ends. The germline V gene has CDR1 TSWWSYY and CDR2 QGS. The CDR3 extends over 16 amino acids. CDR3 bases: TGTGCTCTTGGGGAGCTAGGACACCGGGGGAGCGATAAACTCATCTTT. Amino acid sequence: CALGELGHRGSDKLIF.

This clone was observed a few times. A far larger clone lies a single base away; this is likely a read error. Additional DNA sequences in this sample encode the identical CDR3. V is TRDV1 and J is TRDJ1; 9 bases align to TRDD3. No J gene is reported in TCRdb; it was inferred here by comparing the DNA with germline. The length of the CDR3 is 17 residues. Germline V gene sequence: CDR1 TSWWSYY, CDR2 QGS. CDR3: CALGELLWGIRADKLIF. The CDR3 nucleotides read TGTGCTCTTGGGGAACTCCTGTGGGGGATAAGGGCCGACAAACTCATCTTT.

A few counts support this clone. This probably arose from a read error, given a far larger clone one base away. Additional DNA sequences in this sample encode the identical CDR3. The CDR3 DNA reads as TGTGCTCTTGGGGAAACAAGGGCCGCGTACACCGATAAACTCATCTTC. It is translated as CALGETRAAYTDKLIF. The V gene corresponds to TRDV1; no J gene was called; the D call of TRDD3 is as the table states it, not checked on the DNA. The CDR3 runs 16 residues. Germline V gene data show CDR1 as TSWWSYY and CDR2 as QGS.

To note about this clone: TCRdb attributes to this sequence the protein of a much larger clone, which differs from the DNA translation at residue 10; a read error is likely, and the protein displayed is translated from the DNA. The rearrangement joins TRDV1 to TRDJ1; 8 bases are shared with TRDD2. No J gene was available from TCRdb, and it was assigned here by a germline match of the DNA. The CDR3 has 16 residues. Germline CDR1 is TSWWSYY and CDR2 is QGS. CDR3 residues: CALGKLPTRKGSKLIF. CDR3 sequence (DNA): TGTGCTCTTGGGAAACTTCCTACTAGGAAGGGGAGTAAACTCATCTTT.

In regard to this clone: For this DNA, TCRdb reports the protein of a much larger clone, which diverges at residue 8, most likely from a read error; the protein presented here is translated directly from the DNA. The chain links TRDV1 to TRDJ1, with 8 bases aligning to TRDD3. The J gene is absent in TCRdb and was assigned here via DNA matching to germline. V was clipped by 5 bases and J by 8 bases; unmatched bases: 25. This CDR3 region has 19 residues. CDR1 and CDR2 from the germline V gene are TSWWSYY and QGS. CDR3 residues: CALGPRRSLGGWGTDKLIF. The CDR3 DNA reads TGTGCTCTTGGGCCCCGGAGGTCCCTAGGAGGCTGGGGGACAGACAAACTCATCTTT.

In regard to this clone: The protein held in TCRdb is that of a much larger clone and does not match this DNA's translation at residue 14, likely because of a read error; the protein shown is translated from the DNA. The chain is built from TRDV2 and TRDJ2; D gene ambiguous. The J gene comes from matching the DNA to germline here; TCRdb lacks it. Germline values: CDR1 GEAIGNYY, CDR2 EKD. This CDR3 is built from 15 residues. Trimming left V 3 bases short and J 12 bases short, with 22 bases between. This chain's CDR3 is CACDPLSPYTDKLFF. The CDR3 bases are TGTGCCTGTGACCCCTTGTCCCCGTACACCGATAAACTCTTCTTT.

This clone was counted between two and nine times. TCRdb has a much larger clone's protein, which differs at residue 17 from the translation of this DNA, likely because of a read error; what is shown is the protein translated from the DNA. J gene calling gave no result, while the V gene is TRDV2; TRDD3 reflects the table's D call only, with no check against the DNA. CDR1 and CDR2 (germline): GEAIGNYY, EKD. The CDR3 is 19 residues long. Written as DNA, the CDR3 is TGTGCCTGTGACAACCGTTACTGGGGGATACGTTGGTCCACCGATAAACCCATCTTT. This encodes CACDNRYWGIRWSTDKPIF.

The sample holds many counts of this clone. The chain uses TRDV1 and TRDJ1, with 13 nucleotides matching TRDD3. Germline-derived CDR1 and CDR2 are TSWWSYY and QGS. The ends lost 0 bases at V and 3 bases at J; junction bases unmatched: 28. CDR3 length: 25 residues. CDR3 bases: TGTGCTCTTGGGGAACTAGACCGGCCTTCCCCGAACTACTGGTACTGGGGGATACGCGCCGATAAACTCATCTTT. Amino acid sequence: CALGELDRPSPNYWYWGIRADKLIF.

Note on this clone: A read error is likely here: a far larger clone is one base away. Other DNA variants within this sample encode the same CDR3. The chain employs TRDV1 and TRDJ1; TRDD3 matches 10 bases. No J gene is reported in TCRdb; it was inferred here by comparing the DNA with germline. This CDR3 is built from 21 residues. Per germline, CDR1 TSWWSYY and CDR2 QGS. The CDR3 sequence: CALGEQSGYWGISSDTDKLIF. DNA of the CDR3: TGCGCTCTTGGGGAACAATCCGGGTACTGGGGGATCTCCTCTGACACCGATAAACTCATCTTT.

On this clone itself: The protein held in TCRdb is that of a much larger clone and does not match this DNA's translation at residues 7 and 21, likely because of a read error; the protein shown is translated from the DNA. V is TRDV1 and J is TRDJ1; either TRDD2 or TRDD3 may fit D (6 bases each). From germline, CDR1 is TSWWSYY and CDR2 QGS. This CDR3 has 28 amino acids. V was clipped by 1 base and J by 4 bases, with 52 bases between them. In DNA form, the CDR3 reads TGTGCTCTTGGGGAACGAAGGGACGAAAGGGGAAAGTCCCTACGTATTCCTAGGGGGGGACGGTCGGTCGATAAACTCATCTTT. It yields the protein CALGERRDERGKSLRIPRGGRSVDKLIF.

This clone was counted a few times. TCRdb's entry gives the protein of a much larger clone, which mismatches this DNA's translation at residue 9, likely from a read error; the protein reported here is translated from the DNA. The V call is TRDV2, the J call TRDJ3; TRDD3 matches 7 bases. TCRdb offers no J gene call, so here the DNA was matched to germline to obtain one. Germline V gene sequence: CDR1 GEAIGNYY, CDR2 EKD. The ends lost 0 bases at V and 0 bases at J; junction bases unmatched: 7. CDR3 length: 19 residues. This chain's CDR3 is CACDTVWGVSSWDTRQMFF. The CDR3 DNA is TGTGCCTGTGACACCGTCTGGGGGGTAAGCTCCTGGGACACCCGACAGATGTTTTTC.

In regard to this clone: The translation of this DNA and the TCRdb protein of a much larger clone differ at residue 15, probably owing to a read error; the protein shown here is translated from the DNA. The chain has TRDV1 and TRDJ1; 11 bases match TRDD3. TCRdb carries no J gene annotation; the J gene was assigned here by matching the DNA with germline. Germline loops: CDR1 TSWWSYY, CDR2 QGS. The CDR3 consists of 22 residues. The V and J ends lost 1 base and 0 bases, in that order; junction bases with no gene match: 19. Written as DNA, the CDR3 is TGTGCTCTTGGGGAACGTAGTTACTGGGGGATAAACCCTCCGCTGTACACCGATAAACTCATCTTT. This translates into CALGERSYWGINPPLYTDKLIF.

This clone has more than one count but fewer than ten. One base separates it from a far larger clone, so it is likely a read error. At the DNA level, this CDR3 is encoded by other sequences in the same sample as well. The J gene is TRDJ3, the V gene TRDV2; 10 nucleotides line up with TRDD3. Matching the DNA to germline supplied the J gene, which TCRdb does not give. The CDR3 length is 25 residues. The germline V gene has CDR1 GEAIGNYY and CDR2 EKD. This CDR3 is CACDTLIGGPTPLGDTSWDTRQMFF. The CDR3 DNA reads TGTGCCTGCGACACCTTGATCGGAGGTCCTACTCCCTTGGGGGATACCTCCTGGGACACCCGACAGATGTTTTTC.

Details on this clone: This DNA translates differently at residue 9 from the TCRdb protein, which is that of a much larger clone; a read error is likely, and the protein shown is the DNA's own translation. The rearrangement joins TRDV1 to TRDJ1; 7 bases match TRDD2. The CDR3 length is 14 residues. Germline V gene sequence: CDR1 TSWWSYY, CDR2 QGS. V was pared by 5 bases and J by 4 bases, with 7 bases of the junction left unmatched. CDR3 sequence (DNA): TGTGCTCTTGGGTTATTCCTACCGTGCGATAAACTCATCTTT. Translating it yields CALGLFLPCDKLIF.

As regards this clone: A read error is the likely source, as a far larger clone sits one nucleotide away. This CDR3 is also generated by other DNA sequences in the sample. The CDR3 sequence: CACDILGEGSDKLIF. The CDR3 region has the DNA TGTGCCTGTGACATACTGGGGGAAGGCAGCGATAAACTCATCTTT. V and J are TRDV2 and TRDJ1; 9 bases align to TRDD3. TCRdb leaves out the J gene; it was filled in here by matching the DNA to germline. CDR3 length: 15 amino acids. Losses at the gene ends were 2 bases for V and 4 bases for J; bases not matched to a gene: 7. CDR1 is GEAIGNYY and CDR2 is EKD in the germline V gene.

The chain is built from TRAV29/DV5 and TRDJ1, with D maybe TRDD3 (6 bases). Since TCRdb gives no J gene, matching the DNA to germline was used here to assign it. The CDR3 spans 23 residues. CDR1 is NSMFDY and CDR2 is ISSIKDK in the germline V gene. V lost 1 base, J lost 0 bases, and 37 bases lay in between. The chain's CDR3 is CAASWPGRGPGDPILSYTDKLIF. The CDR3 bases are TGTGCAGCAAGCTGGCCCGGGAGGGGGCCGGGGGACCCAATTCTATCGTACACCGATAAACTCATCTTT.

This clone was counted only a few times. A read error is likely here: a far larger clone is one base away. This chain links TRDV1 with TRDJ1, with TRDD2 as a possible D gene (8 bases). Matching the DNA to germline supplied the J gene, which TCRdb does not give. The CDR3 length is 22 residues. CDR1 and CDR2 (germline): TSWWSYY, QGS. Trimming removed 2 bases at V and 0 bases at J, with 31 bases between. The DNA of the CDR3 is TGTGCTCTTGGGGAAAGAGGGCTTCCTACGCAGCGTGGGGGACCTTACACCGATAAACTCATCTTT. Translation: CALGERGLPTQRGGPYTDKLIF.

With regard to this clone: TCRdb's entry gives the protein of a much larger clone, which mismatches this DNA's translation at residue 7, likely from a read error; the protein reported here is translated from the DNA. The chain uses TRDV2 and TRDJ2, with D perhaps TRDD3 (6 bases). TCRdb does not report a J gene; here it was assigned by matching the DNA to germline references. There are 15 residues in the CDR3. V shed 0 bases and J shed 6 bases, with 13 bases lying between them. Germline CDR1 GEAIGNYY, CDR2 EKD. The CDR3 spells CACDTLVDTPAQLFF. The CDR3 DNA reads as TGTGCCTGTGACACCCTGGTGGATACACCAGCACAACTCTTCTTT.

This clone was detected ten times or more. This chain uses TRDV1 with TRDJ1, with 11 bases that match TRDD3. The CDR3 totals 20 residues. V shed 6 bases and J 0 bases; nucleotides not matched to a gene: 18. Germline V gives CDR1 TSWWSYY, CDR2 QGS. The CDR3 is CALGARGYWGIRGYTDKLIF. The CDR3 DNA follows: TGTGCTCTTGGCGCCCGAGGCTACTGGGGGATAAGGGGGTACACCGATAAACTCATCTTT.

This clone appeared a few times. Only one base separates this from a far larger clonotype, so it likely reflects a read error. The same CDR3 arises from other DNA sequences in this sample as well. The chain links TRDV2 to TRDJ2; unclear D gene. TCRdb gives no J gene; it was assigned here by matching the DNA to germline. The V end lost 0 bases, the J end lost 2 bases, and 6 bases lay between the germline ends. CDR1 is GEAIGNYY and CDR2 is EKD in the germline V gene. This CDR3 is built from 14 residues. The CDR3 sequence: CACDTGTLTAQLFF. DNA of the CDR3: TGTGCCTGTGACACCGGAACCTTGACAGCACAACTCTTCTTT.

This clone was seen ten or more times. The chain employs TRDV1 and TRDJ1, with a tentative D call TRDD2 (8 bases). The germline V gene has CDR1 TSWWSYY and CDR2 QGS. The V end lost 1 base, the J end lost 0 bases, and 15 bases lay between the germline ends. The CDR3 spans 17 residues. The CDR3 bases are TGTGCTCTTGGGGAACCTTCCTACGGGGGATACACCGATAAACTCATCTTT. Encoded protein: CALGEPSYGGYTDKLIF.

This clone was recorded a few times. The TCRdb protein comes from a much larger clone and disagrees with this DNA's translation at residue 18, likely due to a read error; the protein given here is derived from the DNA. No J gene call was made, and the V gene is TRDV1; TRDD3 is the table's D call and was not checked against the DNA. This CDR3 has 19 amino acids. Germline V gene data show CDR1 as TSWWSYY and CDR2 as QGS. This CDR3 is CALGRRQLWGTLDTDKLTF. The CDR3, as DNA: TGTGCTCTTGGCCGTAGGCAACTCTGGGGGACATTAGACACCGATAAACTCACCTTT.

For this clone: This is likely an artifact of a read error, given a far larger clone one base away. The sample contains more than one DNA sequence encoding this CDR3. With the J gene uncalled, the V gene is TRDV2; TRDD3 is the table's D call and was not checked against the DNA. The CDR3 runs to 17 residues. Germline CDR1 and CDR2: GEAIGNYY and EKD. For the CDR3, the DNA is TGTGCCTGTGACACGATAGTACTGGGGGATACGCGAAAAGAACTCATCTTC. Amino acids: CACDTIVLGDTRKELIF.

About this clone itself: Given a far larger clone just one base away, this is likely a sequencing read error. Different DNA sequences within this sample yield the same CDR3. The chain recombines TRDV2 with TRDJ1; 11 bases are a match to TRDD3. TCRdb supplies no J gene; here it was assigned by aligning the nucleotide sequence to germline. CDR3 size: 18 residues. Germline-derived CDR1 and CDR2 are GEAIGNYY and EKD. CDR3 sequence (DNA): TGCGCCTGTGACACCGTTGGCAGTGGTACTGGGGGATACGATAAACTCATCTTT. Translation gives CACDTVGSGTGGYDKLIF.